The 27 T cell receptor beta chains in this list originate from one sample, sequenced in a study of blood T cell repertoires in COVID-19. Measured with immunoSEQ multiplex PCR; TCRdb has only the in-frame clones, and not every one. The repertoire holds about 200,000 clones, with 86% as singletons. The specimen sequenced was PBMCs or T cells enriched from blood (not recorded which). The receptors were sampled from a woman aged 35 to 49 in a cohort exposed to, infected with or recovered from COVID-19 (not recorded which).

This clone was detected once. V is TRBV9 and J is TRBJ2-5; 7 nucleotides match TRBD2. V dropped 0 bases and J dropped 2; count of bases not matched to a gene: 4. The CDR3 runs 15 residues. The germline V gene encodes CDR1 SGDLS and CDR2 YYNGEE. CDR3: CASSVVGAGQETQYF. In DNA form, the CDR3 reads TGTGCCAGCAGCGTAGTTGGAGCGGGACAAGAGACCCAGTACTTC.

This chain joins TRBV3-1 (or the pseudogene TRBV3-2) and TRBJ2-5; D gene uncertain. V was trimmed by 4 bases and J by 2 bases, leaving 11 bases between them. The CDR3 loop spans 14 amino acids. Germline CDR1 is LGHDT and CDR2 is YNNKEL (reference sequence). CDR3 loop: CASSPSSKQETQYF. DNA for the CDR3: TGTGCCAGCAGCCCATCCTCTAAACAAGAGACCCAGTACTTC.

The genes are TRBV24-1 and TRBJ1-2, with D perhaps TRBD1 (6 bases). The CDR3 runs to 14 residues. The V gene lost 5 bases and the J gene lost 4 bases, with 13 bases spanning the gap. Germline lookup yields CDR1 KGHDR and CDR2 SFDVKD. CDR3 in DNA: TGTGCCACCAGTGCCCGGGGGGGGGCCTATGGCTACACCTTC. It translates to CATSARGGAYGYTF.

V usage is TRBV6-5 and J usage is TRBJ1-1; D not certain. This CDR3 is built from 15 residues. Germline values: CDR1 MNHEY, CDR2 SVGAGI. Trimming removed 0 bases from V and 1 base from J, with 9 bases in between. DNA of the CDR3: TGTGCCAGCAGTTACTCTACTTTTGGGAACACTGAAGCTTTCTTT. It translates to CASSYSTFGNTEAFF.

The rearrangement joins TRBV11-2 to TRBJ2-3; D possibly corresponds to TRBD1 (5 bases). V lost 3 bases and J 5 bases, leaving 15 bases between the germline ends. The CDR3 has 15 residues. Germline V gene data show CDR1 as SGHAT and CDR2 as FQNNGV. CDR3 nucleotides: TGTGCCAGCAGCTTTAGGGGATCTAACGGAGATACGCAGTATTTT. Amino acid sequence: CASSFRGSNGDTQYF.

V gene TRBV29-1 combines with J gene TRBJ1-2, with TRBD1 identical over 7 bases. V lost 4 bases to trimming and J lost 2 bases; unmatched junction nucleotides: 4. The CDR3 has 13 amino acids. Germline values: CDR1 SQVTM, CDR2 ANQGSEA. The CDR3 region has the DNA TGCAGCGTTGGCGGGACAGCAAACTATGGCTACACCTTC. Protein: CSVGGTANYGYTF.

CDR3 nucleotides: TGTGCCAGCAGTTTTTCGAGTGACACCCTATATTTTTTT. Its translation: CASSFSSDTLYFF. This rearrangement joins TRBV12-3 or TRBV12-4 to TRBJ1-4; D unresolved. V lost 3 bases, J lost 17 bases, and 19 bases lay in between. The CDR3 runs to 13 residues.

The table lists this clone with a count of one. CDR3 in amino acids: CASNGDRFSYEQYF. Written as DNA, the CDR3 is TGTGCCAGCAACGGGGACAGGTTCTCCTACGAGCAGTACTTC. V is TRBV28 and J is TRBJ2-7, with 8 bases aligning to TRBD1. Germline CDR1 reads MDHEN; CDR2 reads SYDVKM. V dropped 7 bases and J dropped 0; count of bases not matched to a gene: 5. The CDR3 contains 14 residues.

V and J are TRBV19 and TRBJ2-2; D unclear. Germline CDR1 and CDR2: LNHDA and SQIVND (reference sequence). This CDR3 contains 11 residues. Trimming pared 11 bases from V and 2 bases from J, leaving 6 bases between. The DNA for the CDR3 is TGTGCCGGCCCTAACACCGGGGAGCTGTTTTTT. This encodes CAGPNTGELFF.

The chain uses TRBV19 and TRBJ2-1; tentatively, D is TRBD1 (6 bases). Germline-derived CDR1 and CDR2 are LNHDA and SQIVND (reference sequence). Trimming left V 5 bases short and J 12 bases short, with 17 bases between. The CDR3 length is 13 residues. DNA for the CDR3: TGTGCCAGTAGTCCAAACAGGGTAACTAGGCAGTTCTTC. This encodes CASSPNRVTRQFF. The full variable domain, rest sourced from reference TRBV19 and TRBJ2-1, is DGGITQSPKYLFRKEGQNVTLSCEQNLNHDAMYWYRQDPGQGLRLIYYSQIVNDFQKGDIAEGYSVSREKKESFPLTVTSAQKNPTAFYLCASSPNRVTRQFFGPGTRLTVL.

The chain carries TRBV7-9 and TRBJ1-5; D is unclear. Germline CDR1 SEHNR, CDR2 FQNEAQ (reference sequence). The CDR3 consists of 16 residues. Trimming removed 5 bases from V and 0 bases from J, with 14 bases in between. CDR3 loop: CASSEEGGYSNQPQHF. CDR3 DNA sequence: TGTGCCAGCAGCGAGGAAGGAGGGTATAGCAATCAGCCCCAGCATTTT.

The chain is built from TRBV18 and TRBJ1-2; the match to TRBD1 covers 8 bases. The CDR3 extends over 12 amino acids. Germline V gene data show CDR1 as KGHSH and CDR2 as LQKENI. With V trimmed by 6 bases and J by 8 bases, 5 bases remained unmatched. DNA for the CDR3: TGTGCCAGCTCGGACAGGGTTGAGGGCTACACCTTC. Its protein is CASSDRVEGYTF.

This chain connects TRBV13 to TRBJ2-7; 9 positions agree with TRBD2. Germline values: CDR1 PRHDT, CDR2 FYEKMQ (reference sequence). This CDR3 is built from 15 residues. The J segment lost 6 bases and the V segment lost 5 bases, leaving 11 bases of the junction unmatched. The CDR3 loop reads CASSTVAGVSGEQYF. CDR3 coding DNA: TGTGCCAGCAGCACCGTAGCGGGAGTAAGCGGCGAGCAGTACTTC. Complete variable domain (other parts from reference TRBV13 and TRBJ2-7): AAGVIQSPRHLIKEKRETATLKCYPIPRHDTVYWYQQGPGQDPQFLISFYEKMQSDKGSIPDRFSAQQFSDYHSELNMSSLELGDSALYFCASSTVAGVSGEQYFGPGTRLTVT.

The CDR3 nucleotides read TGTGCCAGCAGCTTATCCTTAGCGGGAGGGGGGGAGCAGTACTTC. It encodes CASSLSLAGGGEQYF. This rearrangement joins TRBV7-9 to TRBJ2-7; 11 bases fit TRBD2. Germline CDR1 is SEHNR and CDR2 is FQNEAQ (reference sequence). The CDR3 totals 15 residues. Unmatched junction bases numbered 7, after V lost 2 bases and J lost 7 bases.

The chain is built from TRBV10-3 and TRBJ2-1; 8 positions match TRBD2. After removal of 5 bases from V and 6 bases from J, the junction contained 6 bases not matched to a gene. The length of the CDR3 is 14 residues. Germline V lookup: CDR1 ENHRY, CDR2 SYGVKD. The CDR3 DNA reads as TGTGCCATCAGTCGCGGGGGGCCCTCCAATGAGCAGTTCTTC. Translated, it gives CAISRGGPSNEQFF.

The chain couples TRBV5-4 to TRBJ2-2; 8 positions match TRBD1. CDR1 and CDR2 (germline): SGHNT, YYREEE (reference sequence). V dropped 2 bases and J dropped 3; count of bases not matched to a gene: 3. This CDR3 comprises 15 residues. This CDR3 reads CASSFRRGHTGELFF. DNA for the CDR3: TGTGCCAGCAGCTTTCGCAGGGGGCACACCGGGGAGCTGTTTTTT.

This chain links TRBV27 with TRBJ2-7, with D perhaps matching TRBD2 (6 bases). Trimming took off 5 bases at V and 2 bases at J, with 13 bases between the two ends. The CDR3 has 14 amino acids. Germline V gene sequence: CDR1 MNHEY, CDR2 SMNVEV (reference sequence). CDR3 nucleotides: TGTGCCAGCAGTCCGGGGACTGCCCCCTACGAGCAGTACTTC. Protein: CASSPGTAPYEQYF.

As DNA, the CDR3 is TGTGCCAGCAGTACTAGGACAGGCCCGAACACTGAAGCTTTCTTT. Translating gives CASSTRTGPNTEAFF. The V call is TRBV27, the J call TRBJ1-1, with 7 positions matching TRBD1. The CDR3 sequence is 15 residues long. The ends lost 5 bases at V and 1 base at J; junction bases unmatched: 7. Germline V gives CDR1 MNHEY, CDR2 SMNVEV (reference sequence).

The chain couples TRBV21-1 to TRBJ1-5; the tabulated D call, TRBD1, remains unverified against the DNA. TRBV21-1 is designated a pseudogene. The CDR3 sequence is 17 residues long. Written as DNA, the CDR3 is TGTGCCAGCACGGAGAGGTGTACAGGGGCGTTTAATCAGCCCCAGCATTTT. It is translated as CASTERCTGAFNQPQHF.

V is TRBV5-6 and J is TRBJ2-1; weak D call: TRBD2 (6 bases). This CDR3 has 14 residues. The germline CDR1 and CDR2 sequences are SGHDT and YYEEEE. Trimming cost V 2 bases and J 7 bases, with 13 bases left between them. CDR3 protein: CASSFGLAINEQFF. CDR3 DNA sequence: TGTGCCAGCAGCTTCGGCCTAGCGATTAATGAGCAGTTCTTC.

The genes are TRBV9 and TRBJ1-1; a weak D match, TRBD1 (6 bases). Trimming took 4 bases from V and 4 from J, leaving 11 bases between them. This CDR3 is 13 amino acids long. Germline-derived CDR1 and CDR2 are SGDLS and YYNGEE. CDR3 loop: CASSSGTPTEAFF. CDR3 nucleotides: TGTGCCAGCAGCTCCGGGACACCCACTGAAGCTTTCTTT. The variable domain in full, with the rest retrieved from reference TRBV9 and TRBJ1-1, is DSGVTQTPKHLITATGQRVTLRCSPRSGDLSVYWYQQSLDQGLQFLIQYYNGEERAKGNILERFSAQQFPDLHSELNLSSLELGDSALYFCASSSGTPTEAFFGQGTRLTVV.

This clone is a singleton in its sample. The V and J genes are TRBV6-4 and TRBJ1-5, with 7 bases matching TRBD1. Germline V gene data show CDR1 as MRHNA and CDR2 as SNTAGT. The ends lost 4 bases at V and 7 bases at J; junction bases unmatched: 10. This CDR3 is built from 15 residues. For the CDR3, the DNA is TGTGCCAGCAGTGGAGGACAGGTAGAACGACAGCCCCAGCATTTT. It is translated as CASSGGQVERQPQHF.

V is TRBV5-5 and J is TRBJ1-5; a possible D gene is TRBD1 (5 bases). V was cut by 4 bases and J by 7 bases, with 18 bases left in between. The CDR3 totals 15 residues. Germline V gene data show CDR1 as SGHKS and CDR2 as YYEKEE (reference sequence). As DNA, the CDR3 is TGTGCCAGCAGCCTTAGGGCAGGGAGGGAACAGCCCCAGCATTTT. Translating gives CASSLRAGREQPQHF. Filled out from reference TRBV5-5 and TRBJ1-5, the complete variable domain reads DAGVTQSPTHLIKTRGQQVTLRCSPISGHKSVSWYQQVLGQGPQFIFQYYEKEERGRGNFPDRFSARQFPNYSSELNVNALLLGDSALYLCASSLRAGREQPQHFGDGTRLSIL.

CDR3 residues: CASRPGRDSNSPLHF. As DNA, the CDR3 is TGTGCCAGCAGACCCGGCCGGGACAGTAATTCACCCCTCCACTTT. The chain combines TRBV6-5 with TRBJ1-6; 7 bases are shared with TRBD1. Germline CDR1 and CDR2: MNHEY and SVGAGI. The V segment lost 6 bases and the J segment 6 bases; nucleotides outside the gene matches: 8. The CDR3 loop spans 15 amino acids.

The CDR3 nucleotides read TGTGCCAGCAGCGTAGGAGGACTAGCGGGAGTGGGTGAGCAGTTCTTC. This gives the protein CASSVGGLAGVGEQFF. This chain joins TRBV9 and TRBJ2-1, with 13 positions matching TRBD2. V trimming: 0 bases; J trimming: 9 bases; junction bases outside the gene matches: 6. Germline assignment: CDR1 SGDLS and CDR2 YYNGEE. CDR3 length: 16 amino acids. The whole variable domain, filled in from reference TRBV9 and TRBJ2-1, reads DSGVTQTPKHLITATGQRVTLRCSPRSGDLSVYWYQQSLDQGLQFLIQYYNGEERAKGNILERFSAQQFPDLHSELNLSSLELGDSALYFCASSVGGLAGVGEQFFGPGTRLTVL.

The genes are TRBV7-9 and TRBJ1-5, with 7 bases matching TRBD1. The CDR3 covers 17 residues. Germline lookup yields CDR1 SEHNR and CDR2 FQNEAQ (reference sequence). J lost 1 base, V lost 3 bases, and 9 bases had no gene match. As DNA, the CDR3 is TGTGCCAGCAGCTTCGCCTACAGGGGTCAGAGCAATCAGCCCCAGCATTTT. Protein product: CASSFAYRGQSNQPQHF.

The chain carries TRBV12-5 and TRBJ2-2; the match to TRBD1 covers 7 bases. V lost 5 bases and J lost 5; bases outside the gene matches: 8. CDR1 is LGHNT and CDR2 is FRNRAP in the germline V gene. CDR3 length: 15 amino acids. The CDR3 is CASGPNTGDTGELFF. Here the CDR3 DNA reads TGTGCTAGTGGTCCAAACACAGGGGATACCGGGGAGCTGTTTTTT. Full variable domain (missing parts from reference TRBV12-5 and TRBJ2-2): DARVTQTPRHKVTEMGQEVTMRCQPILGHNTVFWYRQTMMQGLELLAYFRNRAPLDDSGMPKDRFSAEMPDATLATLKIQPSEPRDSAVYFCASGPNTGDTGELFFGEGSRLTVL.